What follows are 11 T cell receptor beta chains derived from one specimen sequenced in a study of shared clonotypes between healthy human individuals (dated by TCRdb to the early 2020s). To prepare the library, the immunoSEQ multiplex PCR assay was applied. What TCRdb holds here is the immuneACCESS table cut down to in-frame rearrangements. Part of the clones is not present; checked against another copy, under half of the missing clones reflect an unresolved V gene, and the others are unexplained. Counted in this sample were 2 million to 2.5 million clones; about 95% of them appeared once. The top ten hold roughly 0.13% of the sample. Specimen: naive CD4+ T cells sorted from blood. The cell subset or site tag for this specimen amounts to: CD45RA+ positively selected. The receptor source for this set is a man younger than 35 in good health.

This clone appeared a single time. Here the CDR3 DNA reads TGCGCCAGCAGCGTGACGGTTTCCCCCACCTACGAGCAGTACTTC. This encodes CASSVTVSPTYEQYF. J is TRBJ2-7 and V is TRBV5-1; no clear D. Trimming shortened V by 4 bases and J by 2 bases, and 16 bases separated the two germline ends. This CDR3 is 15 amino acids long. CDR1 SGHRS and CDR2 YFSETQ come from the germline V gene.

The rearrangement links TRBV6-6 to TRBJ1-4; D might be TRBD1 (5 bases). The germline CDR1 and CDR2 sequences are MNHNY and SVGAGI (reference sequence). Trimming removed 10 bases at V and 3 bases at J, with 9 bases between. The CDR3 length is 12 residues. The CDR3 reads CATRASNEKLFF. In DNA form, the CDR3 reads TGTGCCACCAGGGCATCTAATGAAAAACTGTTTTTT.

The chain links TRBV7-8 to TRBJ2-1; 12 bases are shared with TRBD2. This CDR3 is 15 amino acids long. Germline V gene lookup returns CDR1 SGHVS and CDR2 FQNEAQ. The J segment lost 8 bases and the V segment lost 3 bases, leaving 5 bases of the junction unmatched. The CDR3 here is CASSFLAGGLDEQFF. CDR3 sequence (DNA): TGTGCCAGCAGCTTTCTAGCGGGGGGGCTTGATGAGCAGTTCTTC. Full variable domain (outside the CDR3, taken from reference TRBV7-8 and TRBJ2-1): GAGVSQSPRYKVAKRGQDVALRCDPISGHVSLFWYQQALGQGPEFLTYFQNEAQLDKSGLPSDRFFAERPEGSVSTLKIQRTQQEDSAVYLCASSFLAGGLDEQFFGPGTRLTVL.

With respect to this clone: The same CDR3 also results from other DNA sequences found in this sample. The chain combines TRBV28 with TRBJ2-2; no clear D gene. V was pared by 6 bases and J by 2 bases, with 7 bases between. Germline V gene data show CDR1 as MDHEN and CDR2 as SYDVKM. This CDR3 has 13 residues. CDR3 coding DNA: TGTGCCAGCAGGGACGGAAACACCGGGGAGCTGTTTTTT. Its protein product is CASRDGNTGELFF.

Concerning this clone: Different DNA sequences within this sample yield the same CDR3. The genes are TRBV4-1 and TRBJ2-3; D possibly matches TRBD1 or TRBD2 (5 bases each). CDR1 and CDR2 (germline): MGHRA, YSYEKL. The V end was cut by 1 base, the J end by 2 bases, with 10 bases between. This CDR3 region has 15 residues. CDR3 nucleotide sequence: TGCGCCAGCAGCCAAGGGGACCGGGACACAGATACGCAGTATTTT. This codes for CASSQGDRDTDTQYF.

With regard to this clone: Other nucleotide sequences from this sample produce the same CDR3. This chain uses TRBV9 with TRBJ1-5; possibly TRBD1 for D (5 bases). Trimming took off 3 bases at V and 7 bases at J, with 11 bases between the two ends. Germline V CDR1 and CDR2: SGDLS, YYNGEE. CDR3 length: 13 amino acids. The CDR3 nucleotides read TGTGCCAGCAGCGCCCAGGGTAGCCAGCCCCAGCATTTT. Its protein product is CASSAQGSQPQHF.

This chain links TRBV19 with TRBJ1-4; D might be TRBD1 (5 bases). The CDR3 loop spans 15 amino acids. V was clipped by 5 bases and J by 8 bases, with 18 bases between them. Per the germline V gene, CDR1 is LNHDA and CDR2 is SQIVND (reference sequence). CDR3 region: CASSGVRAGEEKLFF. Here the CDR3 DNA reads TGTGCCAGTAGTGGAGTCAGGGCGGGTGAAGAAAAACTGTTTTTT.

This chain connects TRBV29-1 to TRBJ1-1; D perhaps matches TRBD1 (6 bases). The CDR3 has 15 residues. Per the germline V gene, CDR1 is SQVTM and CDR2 is ANQGSEA. Trimming cost V 6 bases and J 3 bases, with 20 bases left between them. The CDR3 region has the DNA TGCAGCGTGCCTAACAGGGTCGGATTGGACACTGAAGCTTTCTTT. Translated, it gives CSVPNRVGLDTEAFF.

V gene TRBV5-4 combines with J gene TRBJ2-7; 7 nucleotides line up with TRBD2. CDR1 SGHNT and CDR2 YYREEE come from the germline V gene (reference sequence). The V gene end was trimmed by 2 bases and the J gene end by 4 bases; junction bases not matched to a gene: 6. The CDR3 contains 14 residues. The CDR3 nucleotides are TGTGCCAGCAGCTTACGCGGGGGAGATTACGAGCAGTACTTC. It is translated as CASSLRGGDYEQYF.

Comment on this clone: The sample holds other DNA sequences that translate to the same CDR3. This sequence joins TRBV6-5 and TRBJ1-5, with a weak D call TRBD1 (6 bases). This CDR3 has 15 residues. The V end was cut by 5 bases, the J end by 0 bases, with 11 bases between. CDR1 is MNHEY, CDR2 SVGAGI, per germline. CDR3 amino acids: CASSRGGSSNQPQHF. The CDR3 coding sequence is TGTGCCAGCAGTCGAGGGGGAAGTAGCAATCAGCCCCAGCATTTT.

The chain links TRBV2 to TRBJ1-1; D possibly corresponds to TRBD1 (5 bases). V gave up 6 bases and J gave up 4 bases, with 12 bases separating them. Germline CDR1 and CDR2: SNHLY and FYNNEI. CDR3 length equals 13 residues. The DNA of the CDR3 is TGTGCCAGCAGGCGGCAGGGCTCCACTGAAGCTTTCTTT. It yields the protein CASRRQGSTEAFF.